The present T cell receptor (beta chain) was sequenced within a study of control samples from healthy donors and cancer patients. The protocol was immunoSEQ multiplex PCR, while the TCRdb copy is restricted to in-frame clones and leaves out a portion. Of over 100,000 clones detected, more than 90% appear once; the ten largest clones hold around 6%. The sequenced sample was blood. The receptor comes from a man aged 18-30 years in good health.

CDR3: CASSLGGAGGKLVTQYF. The CDR3 nucleotides are TGTGCCAGTAGTCTGGGAGGAGCGGGGGGGAAGCTCGTTACGCAGTATTTT. This sequence joins TRBV19 and TRBJ2-3; 10 positions match TRBD2. Germline V lookup: CDR1 LNHDA, CDR2 SQIVND (reference sequence). J was trimmed by 8 bases and V by 5 bases; bases with no gene match: 16. This CDR3 spans 17 amino acids.